This is a list of T cell receptor beta chains from one sample in a study of blood T cell repertoires in COVID-19. Method: immunoSEQ multiplex PCR; TCRdb's copy keeps in-frame clones and lacks some. The sample holds about 400,000 clones, around 90% seen once. The specimen sequenced was PBMCs or T cells enriched from blood (not recorded which). The receptors were sampled from a woman aged 40 to 50 with acute COVID-19. Both conserved end residues are part of each CDR3. The D gene is left open where the match is weak. Size is stated for part of the rows, as once, few or many counts, or as a class when the clone is expanded.

v_call: TRBV7-9; clone_size: .; d_call: TRBD2; j_call: TRBJ2-5; cdr3_nt: TGTGCCAGCAGCAGATTGGGACTAGAGGAGACCCAGTACTTC; cdr3_aa: CASSRLGLEETQYF
v_call: TRBV2; clone_size: .; d_call: TRBD2; j_call: TRBJ2-3; cdr3_nt: TGTGCCAGCAGCCTATTAGCGGGGCGTTTGGATACGCAGTATTTT; cdr3_aa: CASSLLAGRLDTQYF
v_call: TRBV6-5; clone_size: .; d_call: .; j_call: TRBJ1-4; cdr3_nt: TGTGCCAGCAGCACTGGGAGGTCAGGAGAAAAACTGTTTTTT; cdr3_aa: CASSTGRSGEKLFF
v_call: TRBV4-2; clone_size: .; d_call: .; j_call: TRBJ1-1; cdr3_nt: TGTGCCAGCAGCCAAGATCGGCGGCAGGAGGACACTGAAGCTTTCTTT; cdr3_aa: CASSQDRRQEDTEAFF
v_call: TRBV4-1; clone_size: .; d_call: TRBD1; j_call: TRBJ2-1; cdr3_nt: TGCGCCAGCAGCCGTGCCGGGACAGGGGGCGGCGAGCAGTTCTTC; cdr3_aa: CASSRAGTGGGEQFF
v_call: TRBV29-1; clone_size: .; d_call: .; j_call: TRBJ2-5; cdr3_nt: TGCAGCGTTGATGAACAGGGAGAGACCCAGTACTTC; cdr3_aa: CSVDEQGETQYF
v_call: TRBV19; clone_size: .; d_call: TRBD1; j_call: TRBJ1-2; cdr3_nt: TGTGCCAGTAGTTTGACAGGGGCTAACTATGGCTACACCTTC; cdr3_aa: CASSLTGANYGYTF
v_call: TRBV19; clone_size: .; d_call: TRBD1; j_call: TRBJ1-6; cdr3_nt: TGTGCCAGTAGCAGGACAGGAGAGAATTCACCCCTCCACTTT; cdr3_aa: CASSRTGENSPLHF
v_call: TRBV4-1; clone_size: .; d_call: TRBD2; j_call: TRBJ2-2; cdr3_nt: TGCGCCAGCAGCTTCACAGGACTAGCGGGGGGGCCGGGGACCGGGGAGCTGTTTTTT; cdr3_aa: CASSFTGLAGGPGTGELFF
v_call: TRBV6-5; clone_size: .; d_call: .; j_call: TRBJ1-1; cdr3_nt: TGTGCCAGCAGCCTAGAGGGAGGGACTGAAGCTTTCTTT; cdr3_aa: CASSLEGGTEAFF
v_call: TRBV5-1; clone_size: .; d_call: TRBD1; j_call: TRBJ2-2; cdr3_nt: TGCGCCAGCAGCGTACAGACAGGGGTTAACACCGGGGAGCTGTTTTTT; cdr3_aa: CASSVQTGVNTGELFF
v_call: TRBV12-5; clone_size: .; d_call: .; j_call: TRBJ2-1; cdr3_nt: TGTGCTAGTGGCCCGGCCTACAATGAGCAGTTCTTC; cdr3_aa: CASGPAYNEQFF
v_call: TRBV3-1/TRBV3-2; clone_size: .; d_call: .; j_call: TRBJ1-5; cdr3_nt: TGTGCCAGCAGCCAGTTTAGTAGCAATCAGCCCCAGCATTTT; cdr3_aa: CASSQFSSNQPQHF
v_call: TRBV20-1; clone_size: once; d_call: .; j_call: TRBJ1-3; cdr3_nt: TGCAGTGCTTACTCTGGAAACACCATATATTTT; cdr3_aa: CSAYSGNTIYF
v_call: TRBV5-1; clone_size: .; d_call: TRBD1; j_call: TRBJ2-2; cdr3_nt: TGCGCCAGCAGCTCGACAGGGGTCACCGGGGAGCTGTTTTTT; cdr3_aa: CASSSTGVTGELFF
v_call: TRBV10-3; clone_size: .; d_call: .; j_call: TRBJ2-7; cdr3_nt: TGTGCCGCCACAGAATCTCCCCCACCCACCTGGGAGCAGTACTTC; cdr3_aa: CAATESPPPTWEQYF
v_call: TRBV10-3; clone_size: .; d_call: TRBD2; j_call: TRBJ2-7; cdr3_nt: TGTGCCATCAGACTAACTAGCGGGGGACCCTACGAGCAGTACTTC; cdr3_aa: CAIRLTSGGPYEQYF
v_call: TRBV29-1; clone_size: .; d_call: .; j_call: TRBJ1-3; cdr3_nt: TGCAGCGTTCGTAAGGGGTCTGGAAACACCATATATTTT; cdr3_aa: CSVRKGSGNTIYF
v_call: TRBV11-2; clone_size: .; d_call: TRBD2; j_call: TRBJ2-2; cdr3_nt: TGTGCCAGCAGCAGGACTAGAAGGGAGCTGTTTTTT; cdr3_aa: CASSRTRRELFF
v_call: TRBV5-6; clone_size: .; d_call: .; j_call: TRBJ1-2; cdr3_nt: TGTGCCAGCAGCTTGCAGGCTAACTATGGCTACACCTTC; cdr3_aa: CASSLQANYGYTF
v_call: TRBV25-1; clone_size: .; d_call: TRBD1; j_call: TRBJ2-1; cdr3_nt: TGTGCCAGCAGCCCCCAGACAGGGGTAGAGAATGAGCAGTTCTTC; cdr3_aa: CASSPQTGVENEQFF
v_call: TRBV9; clone_size: .; d_call: TRBD1; j_call: TRBJ1-2; cdr3_nt: TGTGCCAGCAGCGGACCCGGGACAGTCTTC; cdr3_aa: CASSGPGTVF
v_call: TRBV20-1; clone_size: .; d_call: TRBD2; j_call: TRBJ2-5; cdr3_nt: TGCAGTGCTAGTAACACCGGGACTAGCGGCCAAGAGACCCAGTACTTC; cdr3_aa: CSASNTGTSGQETQYF
v_call: TRBV3-1/TRBV3-2; clone_size: .; d_call: .; j_call: TRBJ2-6; cdr3_nt: TGTGCCAGCAGCCAAGACAGGGGGGAGGTTGGGGCCAACGTCCTGACTTTC; cdr3_aa: CASSQDRGEVGANVLTF
v_call: TRBV5-1; clone_size: .; d_call: TRBD1; j_call: TRBJ2-1; cdr3_nt: TGCGCCAGCAGCTTGGAGGGACAGGGGGTTTTTATCTCCTACAATGAGCAGTTCTTC; cdr3_aa: CASSLEGQGVFISYNEQFF
v_call: TRBV5-5; clone_size: .; d_call: TRBD1; j_call: TRBJ2-7; cdr3_nt: TGTGCCAGCAGCTTTCACAGGGGCTACGAGCAGTACTTC; cdr3_aa: CASSFHRGYEQYF
v_call: TRBV5-4; clone_size: .; d_call: TRBD1; j_call: TRBJ1-2; cdr3_nt: TGTGCCAGCAGTGGGGTGGACAGGTACTATGGCTACACCTTC; cdr3_aa: CASSGVDRYYGYTF
v_call: TRBV5-1; clone_size: .; d_call: .; j_call: TRBJ2-5; cdr3_nt: TGCGCCAGCAGCTCCGACAATCCACTTTTGGAGACCCAGTACTTC; cdr3_aa: CASSSDNPLLETQYF
v_call: TRBV3-1/TRBV3-2; clone_size: .; d_call: TRBD1; j_call: TRBJ1-2; cdr3_nt: TGTGCCAGCAGCCACTTTACAGGGGGCACTGGCTACACCTTC; cdr3_aa: CASSHFTGGTGYTF
v_call: TRBV24-1; clone_size: .; d_call: .; j_call: TRBJ1-1; cdr3_nt: TGTGCCACCATCGCTCAGGGTATGAACACTGAAGCTTTCTTT; cdr3_aa: CATIAQGMNTEAFF
v_call: TRBV5-1; clone_size: once; d_call: TRBD1; j_call: TRBJ2-5; cdr3_nt: TGCGCCAGCAGCTTATGGGGCGGGACAGGGGAGACCCAGTACTTC; cdr3_aa: CASSLWGGTGETQYF
v_call: TRBV30; clone_size: .; d_call: .; j_call: TRBJ2-3; cdr3_nt: TGTGCCTGGGGTTTTGGGGGGAGAGCCACAGATACGCAGTATTTT; cdr3_aa: CAWGFGGRATDTQYF
v_call: TRBV14; clone_size: .; d_call: TRBD1; j_call: TRBJ1-2; cdr3_nt: TGTGCCAGCAGCCAAGATCGGGGACAGGGGGCGGGTGGCTACACCTTC; cdr3_aa: CASSQDRGQGAGGYTF
v_call: TRBV3-1/TRBV3-2; clone_size: .; d_call: TRBD2; j_call: TRBJ2-1; cdr3_nt: TGTGCCAGCAGCCAAGAGGAGCGGGGGACCTCCTACAATGAGCAGTTCTTC; cdr3_aa: CASSQEERGTSYNEQFF
v_call: TRBV27; clone_size: .; d_call: .; j_call: TRBJ1-1; cdr3_nt: TGTGCCAGCAGTTTAGAGGGGGGGGTCACTGAAGCTTTCTTT; cdr3_aa: CASSLEGGVTEAFF
v_call: TRBV19; clone_size: .; d_call: .; j_call: TRBJ2-2; cdr3_nt: TGTGCCAGTAGTAAGGGACACCTGAACACCGGGGAGCTGTTTTTT; cdr3_aa: CASSKGHLNTGELFF
v_call: TRBV6-5; clone_size: .; d_call: .; j_call: TRBJ2-7; cdr3_nt: TGTGCCAGCAGTTTCCGGGGGTACTACGAGCAGTACTTC; cdr3_aa: CASSFRGYYEQYF
v_call: TRBV5-4; clone_size: .; d_call: .; j_call: TRBJ1-1; cdr3_nt: TGTGCCAGCCAGGCCGGGGGGCAAGCTTTCTTT; cdr3_aa: CASQAGGQAFF
v_call: TRBV6-2/TRBV6-3; clone_size: .; d_call: .; j_call: TRBJ1-2; cdr3_nt: TGTGCCAGCAGTTTAATCGACTATGGCTACACCTTC; cdr3_aa: CASSLIDYGYTF
v_call: TRBV12-3/TRBV12-4; clone_size: .; d_call: .; j_call: TRBJ2-1; cdr3_nt: TGTGCCAGCAGTGACAGGCTAGACAATGAGCAGTTCTTC; cdr3_aa: CASSDRLDNEQFF
v_call: TRBV5-6; clone_size: .; d_call: TRBD1; j_call: TRBJ1-1; cdr3_nt: TGTGCCAGCAAAGACAGGGGGCGCGGACGGAACACTGAAGCTTTCTTT; cdr3_aa: CASKDRGRGRNTEAFF
v_call: TRBV15; clone_size: .; d_call: .; j_call: TRBJ1-4; cdr3_nt: TGTGCCACCAGCAGGGACAACCCAAGCGTTGAAAAACTGTTTTTT; cdr3_aa: CATSRDNPSVEKLFF
v_call: TRBV9; clone_size: .; d_call: TRBD2; j_call: TRBJ2-1; cdr3_nt: TGTGCCAGCAGCGTAAGGCCGGGGGGGAGCTCCTACAATGAGCAGTTCTTC; cdr3_aa: CASSVRPGGSSYNEQFF
v_call: TRBV12-5; clone_size: .; d_call: TRBD2; j_call: TRBJ2-3; cdr3_nt: TGTGCTAGTGGTTTCCTAGCGGGGGGGGATACAGATACGCAGTATTTT; cdr3_aa: CASGFLAGGDTDTQYF
v_call: TRBV9; clone_size: .; d_call: TRBD2; j_call: TRBJ2-2; cdr3_nt: TGTGCCAGCAGCGTAGGACTAGCGGGCGCCAACACCGGGGAGCTGTTTTTT; cdr3_aa: CASSVGLAGANTGELFF
v_call: TRBV11-2; clone_size: .; d_call: TRBD1; j_call: TRBJ2-1; cdr3_nt: TGTGCCAGCAGCTCCCTTACTCACCGGACAGGGGCTGAGCAGTTCTTC; cdr3_aa: CASSSLTHRTGAEQFF
v_call: TRBV6-1; clone_size: .; d_call: TRBD1; j_call: TRBJ1-6; cdr3_nt: TGTGCCAGCAGTGAACTCGGACAGGATAATTCACCCCTCCACTTT; cdr3_aa: CASSELGQDNSPLHF
v_call: TRBV30; clone_size: once; d_call: TRBD2; j_call: TRBJ2-5; cdr3_nt: TGTGCCTGGTCTCCGGGAGGGGGGAGAGAGACCCAGTACTTC; cdr3_aa: CAWSPGGGRETQYF